Presented here are 12 T cell receptor beta chains from one specimen sequenced in a study of immune heterogeneity within non-small cell lung tumors. Per sample, approximately 580 ng of bulk tumor genomic DNA was the template used. Multiple widely separated biopsies were taken from each primary tumor at surgery. Enrolled patients presented with newly diagnosed, previously untreated non-small cell lung cancer and underwent curative surgery. It was with 32 V and 13 J primers that multiplex PCR amplified TCR beta CDR3. MiXCR was run by TCRdb on the multiplex PCR reads, yielding one entry per CDR3 protein. This table holds 21,000 or so distinct CDR3 sequences, approximately 26% found once. The source material was lung tumor tissue. These receptors were obtained from a middle-aged man with non-small cell lung cancer.

The rearrangement links TRBV10-2 to TRBJ1-2, with 7 bases fitting TRBD1. The CDR3 is 13 residues long. Per germline, CDR1 WSHSY and CDR2 SAAADI. Losses at the gene ends were 4 bases for V and 8 bases for J; bases not matched to a gene: 7. DNA for the CDR3: TGCGCCAGCAGTGGGGGACAGTCCGGAGGCTACACCTTC. Its protein is CASSGGQSGGYTF.

This clonotype appeared many times. The CDR3 protein is CASSWTGINTEAFF. For the CDR3, the DNA is TGTGCCAGCAGTTGGACAGGGATTAACACTGAAGCTTTCTTT. The gene calls are TRBV6-1 and TRBJ1-1, with 8 bases fitting TRBD1. V was clipped by 5 bases and J by 2 bases; unmatched bases: 4. The CDR3 covers 14 residues. Germline CDR1 and CDR2: MNHNS and SASEGT.

This chain uses TRBV9 with TRBJ2-1, with 12 bases lining up with TRBD1. Germline assignment: CDR1 SGDLS and CDR2 YYNGEE. This CDR3 comprises 15 residues. V lost 4 bases and J lost 6; bases outside the gene matches: 5. The CDR3 region is CASSRGQGALNEQFF. DNA for the CDR3: TGTGCCAGCAGCAGGGGACAGGGGGCGCTCAATGAGCAGTTCTTC.

The CDR3 DNA reads TGTGCCAGCCTGCGGGACAACCAAGAGACCCAGTACTTC. Translation gives CASLRDNQETQYF. This chain uses TRBV18 with TRBJ2-5; possibly TRBD1 or TRBD2 for D (6 bases each). V lost 8 bases to trimming and J lost 0 bases, with 10 bases between them. Germline V gene sequence: CDR1 KGHSH, CDR2 LQKENI. CDR3 length: 13 residues.

This clonotype has at least ten counts. V and J are TRBV19 and TRBJ1-3; a possible D gene is TRBD1 (5 bases). CDR3 length: 15 amino acids. Germline values: CDR1 LNHDA, CDR2 SQIVND (reference sequence). V lost 3 bases, J lost 0 bases, and 9 bases lay in between. The CDR3 region has the DNA TGTGCCAGTAGTATTGGGACGGTCTCTGGAAACACCATATATTTT. This codes for CASSIGTVSGNTIYF.

This clonotype counts as medium-sized (0.01 to 0.1%). This rearrangement joins TRBV7-9 to TRBJ2-3; D is perhaps TRBD1 (6 bases). Trimming stripped 2 bases from V and 0 bases from J, with 12 bases between. The V gene's germline CDR1 is SEHNR and CDR2 FQNEAQ (reference sequence). The CDR3 sequence is 16 residues long. In DNA, the CDR3 is TGTGCCAGCAGCTTATCCCGACAGGCTAGCACAGATACGCAGTATTTT. This gives the protein CASSLSRQASTDTQYF.

With respect to this clonotype: A read error may be the cause here, since a much bigger clone is one base away. This chain links TRBV5-1 with TRBJ1-2; tentatively, D is TRBD1 (6 bases). Trimming took 4 bases from V and 4 from J, leaving 14 bases between them. The CDR3 has 14 residues. Germline V lookup: CDR1 SGHRS, CDR2 YFSETQ. The CDR3 DNA follows: TGCGCCAGCAGCGCCGGGACACACAGCTATGGCTACACCTTC. This gives the protein CASSAGTHSYGYTF.

The chain links TRBV6-1 to TRBJ2-3; unclear D gene. The CDR3 sequence is 12 residues long. Germline lookup yields CDR1 MNHNS and CDR2 SASEGT. The V end lost 6 bases, the J end lost 3 bases, and 7 bases lay between the germline ends. CDR3 amino acids: CASSMRTDTQYF. The DNA of the CDR3 is TGTGCCAGCAGCATGAGGACAGATACGCAGTATTTT.

The V call is TRBV20-1, the J call TRBJ2-3; 7 bases fit TRBD1. CDR1 is DFQATT, CDR2 SNEGSKA, per germline (reference sequence). CDR3 length equals 17 residues. V shed 2 bases and J 1 base; nucleotides not matched to a gene: 12. CDR3 sequence reads: CSARPRYRQGGTDTQYF. The CDR3 region has the DNA TGCAGTGCTAGACCTCGCTACCGACAGGGAGGCACAGATACGCAGTATTTT.

V gene TRBV25-1 combines with J gene TRBJ2-5; tentative D call: TRBD2 (6 bases). Trimming stripped 6 bases from V and 7 bases from J, with 15 bases between. The CDR3 is 13 residues long. Looked up from germline, CDR1 is MGHDK and CDR2 is SYGVNS. The CDR3 DNA is TGTGCCAGCAGCGCCATCGGGAGTGGGACCCAGTACTTC. It encodes CASSAIGSGTQYF.

A note on this clonotype: A read error may be the cause here, since a much bigger clone is one base away. The rearrangement joins TRBV11-2 to TRBJ1-1, with D unclear. Deletions cut 5 bases from V and 11 bases from J, with 15 bases between. The CDR3 has 12 residues. The germline gives CDR1 SGHAT, CDR2 FQNNGV. The CDR3 nucleotides are TGTGCCAGCAGCCCTTCATCTACGGGGGCTTTCTTT. Protein sequence: CASSPSSTGAFF. The whole variable domain, remainder taken from reference TRBV11-2 and TRBJ1-1, is EAGVAQSPRYKIIEKRQSVAFWCNPISGHATLYWYQQILGQGPKLLIQFQNNGVVDDSQLPKDRFSAERLKGVDSTLKIQPAKLEDSAVYLCASSPSSTGAFFGQGTRLTVV.

The sample holds a few counts of this clonotype. The chain carries TRBV5-4 and TRBJ1-3; D possibly corresponds to TRBD1 (5 bases). The V and J ends lost 4 bases and 0 bases respectively, with 14 bases between them. The germline CDR1 and CDR2 sequences are SGHNT and YYREEE (reference sequence). The CDR3 loop spans 16 amino acids. This CDR3 is CASSTVGGTSGNTIYF. The CDR3 bases are TGTGCCAGCAGCACGGTGGGAGGGACCTCTGGAAACACCATATATTTT.